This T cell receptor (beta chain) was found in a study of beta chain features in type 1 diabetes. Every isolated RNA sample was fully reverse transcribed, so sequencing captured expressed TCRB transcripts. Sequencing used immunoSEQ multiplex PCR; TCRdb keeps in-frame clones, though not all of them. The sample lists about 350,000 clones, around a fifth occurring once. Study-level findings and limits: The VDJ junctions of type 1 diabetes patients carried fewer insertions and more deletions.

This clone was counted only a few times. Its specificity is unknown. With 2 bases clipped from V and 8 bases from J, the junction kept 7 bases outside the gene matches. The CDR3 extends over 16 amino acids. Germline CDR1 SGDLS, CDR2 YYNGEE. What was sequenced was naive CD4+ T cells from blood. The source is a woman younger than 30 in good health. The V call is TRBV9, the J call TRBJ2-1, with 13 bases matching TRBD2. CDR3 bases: TGTGCCAGCAGCGTGACACTAGCGGGAGGGCTCGATGAGCAGTTCTTC. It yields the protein CASSVTLAGGLDEQFF.